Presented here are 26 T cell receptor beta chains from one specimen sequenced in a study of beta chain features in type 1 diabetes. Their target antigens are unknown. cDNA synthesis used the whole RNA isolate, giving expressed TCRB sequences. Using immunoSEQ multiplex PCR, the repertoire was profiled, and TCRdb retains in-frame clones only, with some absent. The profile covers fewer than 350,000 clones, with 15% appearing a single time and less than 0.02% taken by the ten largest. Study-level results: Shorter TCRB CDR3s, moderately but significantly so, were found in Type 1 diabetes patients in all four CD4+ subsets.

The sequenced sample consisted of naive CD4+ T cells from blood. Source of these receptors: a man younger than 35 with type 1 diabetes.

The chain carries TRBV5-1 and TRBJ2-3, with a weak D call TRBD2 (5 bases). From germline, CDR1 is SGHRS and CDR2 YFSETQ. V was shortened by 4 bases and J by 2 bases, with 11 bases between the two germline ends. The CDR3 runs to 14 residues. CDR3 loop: CASSIGLNTDTQYF. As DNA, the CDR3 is TGCGCCAGCAGCATAGGACTCAACACAGATACGCAGTATTTT. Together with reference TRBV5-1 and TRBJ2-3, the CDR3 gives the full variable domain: KAGVTQTPRYLIKTRGQQVTLSCSPISGHRSVSWYQQTPGQGLQFLFEYFSETQRNKGNFPGRFSGRQFSNSRSEMNVSTLELGDSALYLCASSIGLNTDTQYFGPGTRLTVL.

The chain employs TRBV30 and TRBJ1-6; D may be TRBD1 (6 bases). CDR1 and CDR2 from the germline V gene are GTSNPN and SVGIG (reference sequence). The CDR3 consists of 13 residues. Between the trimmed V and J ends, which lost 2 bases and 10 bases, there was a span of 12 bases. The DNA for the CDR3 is TGTGCCTGGAGTCTACAGGGCTCCTCACCCCTCCACTTT. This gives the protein CAWSLQGSSPLHF.

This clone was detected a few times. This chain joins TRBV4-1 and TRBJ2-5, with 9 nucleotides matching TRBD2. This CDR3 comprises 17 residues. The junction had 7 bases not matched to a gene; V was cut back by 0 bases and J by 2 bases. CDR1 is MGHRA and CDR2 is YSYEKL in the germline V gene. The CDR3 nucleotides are TGCGCCAGCAGCCAAGAATTCTGGACTAGCGAACAAGAGACCCAGTACTTC. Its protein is CASSQEFWTSEQETQYF.

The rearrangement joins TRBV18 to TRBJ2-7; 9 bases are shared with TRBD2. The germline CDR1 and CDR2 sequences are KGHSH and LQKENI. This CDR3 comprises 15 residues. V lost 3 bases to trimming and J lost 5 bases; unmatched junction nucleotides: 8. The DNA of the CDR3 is TGTGCCAGCTCACCTTTAGATAGCGGGGGCCACGAGCAGTACTTC. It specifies CASSPLDSGGHEQYF. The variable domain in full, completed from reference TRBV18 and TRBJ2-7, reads NAGVMQNPRHLVRRRGQEARLRCSPMKGHSHVYWYRQLPEEGLKFMVYLQKENIIDESGMPKERFSAEFPKEGPSILRIQQVVRGDSAAYFCASSPLDSGGHEQYFGPGTRLTVT.

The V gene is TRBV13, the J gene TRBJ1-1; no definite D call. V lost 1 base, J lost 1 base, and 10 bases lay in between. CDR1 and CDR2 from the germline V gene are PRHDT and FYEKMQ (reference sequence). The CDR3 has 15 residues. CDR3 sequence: CASSLVAGPNTEAFF. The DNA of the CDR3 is TGTGCCAGCAGCTTAGTGGCAGGCCCGAACACTGAAGCTTTCTTT.

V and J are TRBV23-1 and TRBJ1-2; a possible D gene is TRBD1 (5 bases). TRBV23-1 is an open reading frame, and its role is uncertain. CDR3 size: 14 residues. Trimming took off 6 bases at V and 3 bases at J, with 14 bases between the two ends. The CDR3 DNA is TGCGCCAGCAGGACCCTGGGGGGAGACTATGGCTACACCTTC. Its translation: CASRTLGGDYGYTF.

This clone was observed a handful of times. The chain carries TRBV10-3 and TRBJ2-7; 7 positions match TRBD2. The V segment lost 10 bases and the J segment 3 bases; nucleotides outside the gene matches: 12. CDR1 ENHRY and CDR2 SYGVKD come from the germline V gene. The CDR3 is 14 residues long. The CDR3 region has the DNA TGTGCCACAAAAACGGGGACTAACTTCTACGAGCAGTACTTC. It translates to CATKTGTNFYEQYF.

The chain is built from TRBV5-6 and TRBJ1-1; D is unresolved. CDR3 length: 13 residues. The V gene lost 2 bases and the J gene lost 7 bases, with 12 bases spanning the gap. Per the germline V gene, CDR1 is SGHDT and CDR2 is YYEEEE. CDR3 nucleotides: TGTGCCAGCAGCTTATCCCCCGAGGGTGAAGCTTTCTTT. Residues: CASSLSPEGEAFF.

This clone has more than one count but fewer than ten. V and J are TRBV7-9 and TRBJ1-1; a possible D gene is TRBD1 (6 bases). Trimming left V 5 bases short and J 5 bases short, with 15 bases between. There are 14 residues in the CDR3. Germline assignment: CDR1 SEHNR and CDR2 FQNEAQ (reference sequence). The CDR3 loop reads CASSRTTGGTEAFF. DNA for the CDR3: TGTGCCAGCAGCAGAACGACAGGTGGGACTGAAGCTTTCTTT.

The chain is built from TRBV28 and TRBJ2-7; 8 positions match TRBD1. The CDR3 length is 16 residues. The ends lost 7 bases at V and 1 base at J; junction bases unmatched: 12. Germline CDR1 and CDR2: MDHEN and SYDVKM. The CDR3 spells CASNPGPGQESYEQYF. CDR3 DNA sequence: TGTGCCAGCAATCCAGGACCGGGACAGGAGTCCTACGAGCAGTACTTC.

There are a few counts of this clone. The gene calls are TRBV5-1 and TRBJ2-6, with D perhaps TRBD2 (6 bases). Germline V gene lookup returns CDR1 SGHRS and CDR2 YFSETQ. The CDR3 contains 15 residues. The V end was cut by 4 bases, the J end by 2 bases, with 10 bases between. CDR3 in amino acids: CASSGRGPGANVLTF. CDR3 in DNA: TGCGCCAGCAGCGGGCGGGGTCCTGGGGCCAACGTCCTGACTTTC.

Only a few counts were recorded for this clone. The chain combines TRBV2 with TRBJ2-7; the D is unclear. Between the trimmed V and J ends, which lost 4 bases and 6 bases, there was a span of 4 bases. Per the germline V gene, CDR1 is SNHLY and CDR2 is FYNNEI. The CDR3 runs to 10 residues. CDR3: CASSAVEQYF. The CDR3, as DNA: TGTGCCAGCAGTGCGGTCGAGCAGTACTTC.

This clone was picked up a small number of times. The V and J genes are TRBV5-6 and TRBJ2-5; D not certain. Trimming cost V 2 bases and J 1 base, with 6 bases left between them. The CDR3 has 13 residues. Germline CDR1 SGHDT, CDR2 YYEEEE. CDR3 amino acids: CASSFGFQETQYF. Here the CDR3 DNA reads TGTGCCAGCAGCTTCGGGTTCCAAGAGACCCAGTACTTC.

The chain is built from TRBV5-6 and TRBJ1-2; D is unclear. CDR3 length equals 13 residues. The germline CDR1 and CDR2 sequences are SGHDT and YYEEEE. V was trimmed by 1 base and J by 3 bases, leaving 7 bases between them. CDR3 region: CASSLISHYGYTF. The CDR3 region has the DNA TGTGCCAGCAGCTTGATCAGTCACTATGGCTACACCTTC. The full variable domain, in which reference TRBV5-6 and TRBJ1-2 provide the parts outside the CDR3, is DAGVTQSPTHLIKTRGQQVTLRCSPKSGHDTVSWYQQALGQGPQFIFQYYEEEERQRGNFPDRFSGHQFPNYSSELNVNALLLGDSALYLCASSLISHYGYTFGSGTRLTVV.

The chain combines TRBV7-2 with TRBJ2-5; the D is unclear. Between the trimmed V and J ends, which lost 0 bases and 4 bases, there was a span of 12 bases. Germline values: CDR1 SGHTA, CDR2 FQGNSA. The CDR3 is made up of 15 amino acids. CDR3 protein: CASSLAEQFGETQYF. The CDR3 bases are TGTGCCAGCAGCTTAGCGGAACAGTTCGGAGAGACCCAGTACTTC.

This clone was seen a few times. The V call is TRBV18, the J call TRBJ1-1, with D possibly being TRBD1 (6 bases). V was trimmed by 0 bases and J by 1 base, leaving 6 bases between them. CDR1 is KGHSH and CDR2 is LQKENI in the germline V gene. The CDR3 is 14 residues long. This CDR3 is CASSPPGANTEAFF. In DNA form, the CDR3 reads TGTGCCAGCTCACCACCGGGGGCGAACACTGAAGCTTTCTTT.

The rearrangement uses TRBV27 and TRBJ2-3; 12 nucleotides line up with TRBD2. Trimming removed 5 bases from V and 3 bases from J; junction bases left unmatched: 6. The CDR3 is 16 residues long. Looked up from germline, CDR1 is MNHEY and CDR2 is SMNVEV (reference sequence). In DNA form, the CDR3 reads TGTGCCAGCAGTCCTCCGACTAGCGGGAGAACAGATACGCAGTATTTT. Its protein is CASSPPTSGRTDTQYF.

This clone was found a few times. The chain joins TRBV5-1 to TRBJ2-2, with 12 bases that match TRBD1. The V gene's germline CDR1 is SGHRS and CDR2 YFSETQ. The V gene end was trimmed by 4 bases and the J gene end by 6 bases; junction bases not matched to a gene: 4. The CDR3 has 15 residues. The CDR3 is CASSVGTGGAGELFF. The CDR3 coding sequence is TGCGCCAGCAGCGTGGGGACAGGGGGCGCCGGGGAGCTGTTTTTT.

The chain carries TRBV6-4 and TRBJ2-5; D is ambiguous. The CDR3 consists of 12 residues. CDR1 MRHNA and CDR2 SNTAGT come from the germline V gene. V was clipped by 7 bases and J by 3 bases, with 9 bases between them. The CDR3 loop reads CASTEPEETQYF. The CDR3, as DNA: TGTGCCAGCACCGAGCCTGAAGAGACCCAGTACTTC.

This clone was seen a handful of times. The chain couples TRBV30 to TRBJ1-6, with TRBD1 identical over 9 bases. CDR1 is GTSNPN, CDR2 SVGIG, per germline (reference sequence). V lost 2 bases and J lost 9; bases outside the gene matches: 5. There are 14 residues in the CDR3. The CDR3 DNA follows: TGTGCCTGGAGTCCAGGGACAGGGATTTCACCCCTCCACTTT. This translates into CAWSPGTGISPLHF.

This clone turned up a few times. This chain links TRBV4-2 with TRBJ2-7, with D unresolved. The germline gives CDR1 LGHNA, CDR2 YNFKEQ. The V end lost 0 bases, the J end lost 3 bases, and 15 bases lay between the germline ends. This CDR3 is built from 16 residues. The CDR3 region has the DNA TGTGCCAGCAGCCAAGAGTCAATTGGGCTCTACTACGAGCAGTACTTC. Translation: CASSQESIGLYYEQYF.

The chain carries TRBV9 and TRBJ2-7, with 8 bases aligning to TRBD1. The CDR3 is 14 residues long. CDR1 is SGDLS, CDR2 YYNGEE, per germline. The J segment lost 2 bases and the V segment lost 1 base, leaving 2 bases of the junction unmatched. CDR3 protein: CASSVRTGPYEQYF. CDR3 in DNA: TGTGCCAGCAGCGTACGGACAGGGCCCTACGAGCAGTACTTC.

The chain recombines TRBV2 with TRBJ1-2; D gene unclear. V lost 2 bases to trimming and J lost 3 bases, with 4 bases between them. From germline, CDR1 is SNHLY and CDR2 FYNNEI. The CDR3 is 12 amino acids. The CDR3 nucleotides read TGTGCCAGCAGTGAATTCGACTATGGCTACACCTTC. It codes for CASSEFDYGYTF. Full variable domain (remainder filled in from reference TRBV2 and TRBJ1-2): EPEVTQTPSHQVTQMGQEVILRCVPISNHLYFYWYRQILGQKVEFLVSFYNNEISEKSEIFDDQFSVERPDGSNFTLKIRSTKLEDSAMYFCASSEFDYGYTFGSGTRLTVV.

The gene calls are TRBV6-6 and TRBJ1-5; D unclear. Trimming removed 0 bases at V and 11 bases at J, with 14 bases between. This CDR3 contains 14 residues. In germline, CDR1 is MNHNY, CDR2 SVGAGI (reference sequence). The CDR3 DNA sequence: TGTGCCAGCAGTTACTCCCTCGAGGCCACGTCCCAGCATTTT. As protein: CASSYSLEATSQHF.

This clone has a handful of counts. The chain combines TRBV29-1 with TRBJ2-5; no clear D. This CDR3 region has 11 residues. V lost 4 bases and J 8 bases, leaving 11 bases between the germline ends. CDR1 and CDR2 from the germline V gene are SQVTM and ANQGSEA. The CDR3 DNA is TGCAGCGTTGGCGGTCCCACTACCCAGTACTTC. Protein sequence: CSVGGPTTQYF.

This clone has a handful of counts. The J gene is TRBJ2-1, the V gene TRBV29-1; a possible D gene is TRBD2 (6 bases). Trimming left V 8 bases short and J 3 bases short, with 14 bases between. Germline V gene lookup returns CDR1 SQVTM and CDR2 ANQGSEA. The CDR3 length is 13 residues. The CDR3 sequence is CSSAGSGYNEQFF. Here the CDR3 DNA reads TGCAGCTCCGCGGGATCGGGCTACAATGAGCAGTTCTTC.